This T cell receptor beta chain was profiled in a study of T cell repertoires in cytomegalovirus infection. TCRdb independently ran MiXCR on the reads; one entry per CDR3 protein. The table has about 63,000 distinct CDR3 sequences, roughly a fifth seen once; the top ten hold 65% to 75%. Note on this clonotype: The antigen remains undetermined.

The CDR3 has 17 residues. V shed 4 bases and J shed 0 bases, with 15 bases lying between them. The chain is built from TRBV12-3 or TRBV12-4 and TRBJ1-4; D is uncertain. This sequence originates from a human donor in good health (CMV status not recorded). Some clones in this sample may be carry-over from other donors' samples. This specimen consisted of CD8+ T cells from cultured PBMCs, obtained from culture after CMV antigen stimulation. DNA for the CDR3: TGTGCCAGCAGTTCAGGACCCTTCCCGGCAACTAATGAAAAACTGTTTTTT. It is translated as CASSSGPFPATNEKLFF.